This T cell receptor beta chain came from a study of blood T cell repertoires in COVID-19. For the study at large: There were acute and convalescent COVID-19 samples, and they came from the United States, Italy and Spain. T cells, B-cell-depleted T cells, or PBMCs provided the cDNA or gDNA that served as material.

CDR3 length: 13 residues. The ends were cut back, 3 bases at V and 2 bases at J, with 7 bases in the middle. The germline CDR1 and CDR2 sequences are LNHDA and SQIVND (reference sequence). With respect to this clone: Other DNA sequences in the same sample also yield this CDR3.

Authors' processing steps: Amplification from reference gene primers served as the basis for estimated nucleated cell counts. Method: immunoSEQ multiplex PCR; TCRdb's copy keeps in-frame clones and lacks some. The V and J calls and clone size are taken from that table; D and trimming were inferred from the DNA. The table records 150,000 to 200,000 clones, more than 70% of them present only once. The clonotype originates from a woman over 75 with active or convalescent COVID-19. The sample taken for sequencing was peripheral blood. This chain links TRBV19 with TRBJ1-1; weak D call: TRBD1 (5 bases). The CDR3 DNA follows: TGTGCCAGTAGTATCGGGGGAAACACTGAAGCTTTCTTT. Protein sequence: CASSIGGNTEAFF.